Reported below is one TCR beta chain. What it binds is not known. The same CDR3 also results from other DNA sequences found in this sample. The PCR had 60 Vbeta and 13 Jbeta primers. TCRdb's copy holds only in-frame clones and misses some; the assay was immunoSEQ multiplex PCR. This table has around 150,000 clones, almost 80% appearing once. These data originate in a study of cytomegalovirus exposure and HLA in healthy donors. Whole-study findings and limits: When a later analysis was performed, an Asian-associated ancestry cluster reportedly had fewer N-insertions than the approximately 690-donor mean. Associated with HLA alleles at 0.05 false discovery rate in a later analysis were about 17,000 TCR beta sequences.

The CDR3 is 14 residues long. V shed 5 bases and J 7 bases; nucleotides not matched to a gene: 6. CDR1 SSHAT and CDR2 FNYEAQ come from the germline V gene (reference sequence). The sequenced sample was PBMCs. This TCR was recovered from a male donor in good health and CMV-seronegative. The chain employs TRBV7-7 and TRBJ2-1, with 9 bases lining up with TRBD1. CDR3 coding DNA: TGTGCCAGCAGCCCGGGACAGGGTGGAAATGAGCAGTTCTTC. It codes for CASSPGQGGNEQFF.